A single sample is the source of the 3 T cell receptor beta chains below, sequenced in a study of cytomegalovirus exposure and HLA in healthy donors (dated by TCRdb to 2015 to 2018). The protocol used for the library was the immunoSEQ multiplex PCR assay. A mixture of 60 forward primers for TCR Vbeta segments and 13 reverse primers for TCR Jbeta segments was used in the multiplex PCR. TCRdb's version of the immuneACCESS table is confined to in-frame rearrangements and falls short of the full clone set. An unresolved V gene accounts for under half of the shortfall where checked; the remainder is of unknown origin. Present in this sample are about 190,000 clones, roughly 76% of which were seen just once. Together, the top ten hold around 2.2% of the sample. Sequencing input: PBMCs. The origin of the receptors is a woman aged 25 to 39 in good health and CMV-seropositive.

This clone was observed a single time. This chain uses TRBV6-6 with TRBJ1-2, with 7 bases aligning to TRBD1. The V and J ends lost 1 base and 6 bases, in that order; junction bases with no gene match: 5. Germline lookup yields CDR1 MNHNY and CDR2 SVGAGI (reference sequence). The CDR3 contains 14 residues. CDR3 nucleotide sequence: TGTGCCAGCAGTTACTTAATGACAGGGAATGGCTACACCTTC. It encodes CASSYLMTGNGYTF.

The chain joins TRBV5-4 to TRBJ2-3, with 7 bases matching TRBD2. The length of the CDR3 is 13 residues. With V trimmed by 7 bases and J by 5 bases, 7 bases remained unmatched. Germline V gene lookup returns CDR1 SGHNT and CDR2 YYREEE (reference sequence). The CDR3 sequence: CASGRARGDTQYF. The CDR3, as DNA: TGTGCCAGCGGGAGGGCCCGGGGAGATACGCAGTATTTT. Variable domain in full (rest from reference TRBV5-4 and TRBJ2-3): ETGVTQSPTHLIKTRGQQVTLRCSSQSGHNTVSWYQQALGQGPQFIFQYYREEENGRGNFPPRFSGLQFPNYSSELNVNALELDDSALYLCASGRARGDTQYFGPGTRLTVL.

The chain is built from TRBV28 and TRBJ1-2, with 9 bases that match TRBD1. With V trimmed by 5 bases and J by 8 bases, 18 bases remained unmatched. The germline V gene has CDR1 MDHEN and CDR2 SYDVKM. The CDR3 length is 17 residues. CDR3 sequence (DNA): TGTGCCAGCAGTCCCTCCGGACAGGGGATTAGACTGCGGGGCTACACCTTC. Its protein product is CASSPSGQGIRLRGYTF.